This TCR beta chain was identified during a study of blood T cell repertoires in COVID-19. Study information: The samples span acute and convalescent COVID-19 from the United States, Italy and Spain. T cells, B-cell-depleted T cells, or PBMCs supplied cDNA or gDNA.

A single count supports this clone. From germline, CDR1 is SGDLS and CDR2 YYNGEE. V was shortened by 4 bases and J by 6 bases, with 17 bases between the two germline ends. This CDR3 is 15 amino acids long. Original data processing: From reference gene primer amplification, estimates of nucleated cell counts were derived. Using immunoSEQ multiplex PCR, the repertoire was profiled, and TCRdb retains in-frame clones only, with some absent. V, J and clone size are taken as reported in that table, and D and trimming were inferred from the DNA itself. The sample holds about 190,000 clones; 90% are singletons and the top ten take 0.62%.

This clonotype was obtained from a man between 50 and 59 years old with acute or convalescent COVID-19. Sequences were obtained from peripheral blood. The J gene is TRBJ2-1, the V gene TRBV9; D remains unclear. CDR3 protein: CASSPSSRFGNEQFF. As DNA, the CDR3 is TGTGCCAGCAGCCCCAGTTCGCGGTTTGGCAATGAGCAGTTCTTC.